This section outlines one T cell receptor beta chain sequence together with its context. What it binds is not known. Specified treatment: some 20 received Ad26.COV2.S at low or high dose, single or two shots; several received placebo; per-sample allocation not given. Sampling was performed 63 days after the first vaccine or placebo injection. The data originate from a study of Ad26.COV2.S vaccination and SARS-CoV-2 variants. On the study more broadly: Participant was drawn from the COV1001 Ad26.COV2.S trial arm. Study-level results: People who got the vaccine or the placebo had similar non-spike TCR breadth. Analyses that measured TCR breadth and depth may have underestimated total T cell responses.

The CDR3 loop spans 15 amino acids. Trimming left V 0 bases short and J 8 bases short, with 15 bases between. The germline V gene has CDR1 SGHRS and CDR2 YFSETQ. TCRdb's copy holds only in-frame clones and misses some; the assay was immunoSEQ multiplex PCR. The sample shows approximately 340,000 clones, approximately 81% of them seen only once. The TCR originated in a person aged 18-65 years who received the Ad26.COV2.S COVID-19 vaccine or a placebo. The chain couples TRBV5-1 to TRBJ2-1; possible D gene TRBD2, 6 bases. Sample: peripheral blood, taken in a trial of Ad26.COV2.S vaccine versus placebo. CDR3 bases: TGCGCCAGCAGCTTGGCCACGGGGGTAGGGGATGAGCAGTTCTTC. Translation: CASSLATGVGDEQFF. Full variable domain (remainder filled in from reference TRBV5-1 and TRBJ2-1): KAGVTQTPRYLIKTRGQQVTLSCSPISGHRSVSWYQQTPGQGLQFLFEYFSETQRNKGNFPGRFSGRQFSNSRSEMNVSTLELGDSALYLCASSLATGVGDEQFFGPGTRLTVL.